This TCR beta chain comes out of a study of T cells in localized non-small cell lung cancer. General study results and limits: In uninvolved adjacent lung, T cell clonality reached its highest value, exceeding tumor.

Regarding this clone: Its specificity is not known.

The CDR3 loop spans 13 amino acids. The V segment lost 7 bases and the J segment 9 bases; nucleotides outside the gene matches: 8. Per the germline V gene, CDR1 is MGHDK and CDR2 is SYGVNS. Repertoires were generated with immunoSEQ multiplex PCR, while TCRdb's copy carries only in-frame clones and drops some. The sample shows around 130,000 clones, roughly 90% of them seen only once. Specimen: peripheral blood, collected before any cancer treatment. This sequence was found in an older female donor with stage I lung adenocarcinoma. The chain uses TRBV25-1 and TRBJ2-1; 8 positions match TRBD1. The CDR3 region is CASTTYQGAEQFF. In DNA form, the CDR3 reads TGTGCCAGCACGACTTATCAGGGGGCTGAGCAGTTCTTC.